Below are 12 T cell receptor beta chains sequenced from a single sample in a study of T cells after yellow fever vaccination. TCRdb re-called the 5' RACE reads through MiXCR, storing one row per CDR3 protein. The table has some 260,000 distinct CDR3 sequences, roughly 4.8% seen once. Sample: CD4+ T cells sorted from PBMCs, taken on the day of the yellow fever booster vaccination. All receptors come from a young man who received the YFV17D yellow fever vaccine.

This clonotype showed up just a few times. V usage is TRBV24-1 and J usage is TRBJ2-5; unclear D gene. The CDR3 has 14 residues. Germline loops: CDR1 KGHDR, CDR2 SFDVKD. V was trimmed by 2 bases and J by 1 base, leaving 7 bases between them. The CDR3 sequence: CATSDSNSQETQYF. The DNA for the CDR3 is TGTGCCACCAGTGATTCCAACAGCCAAGAGACCCAGTACTTC.

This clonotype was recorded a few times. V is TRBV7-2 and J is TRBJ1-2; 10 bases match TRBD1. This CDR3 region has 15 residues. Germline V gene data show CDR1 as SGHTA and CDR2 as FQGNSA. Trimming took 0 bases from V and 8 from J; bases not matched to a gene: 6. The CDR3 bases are TGTGCCAGCAGCTTAGCGGGGGGACAGGGGCGAGGCTACACCTTC. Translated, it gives CASSLAGGQGRGYTF.

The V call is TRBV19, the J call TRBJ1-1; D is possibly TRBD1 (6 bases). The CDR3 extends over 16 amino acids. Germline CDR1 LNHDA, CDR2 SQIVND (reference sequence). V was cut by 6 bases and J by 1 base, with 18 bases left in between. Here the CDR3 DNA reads TGTGCCAGTAGCAGGGGACTTTTTCGGGGGAACACTGAAGCTTTCTTT. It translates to CASSRGLFRGNTEAFF.

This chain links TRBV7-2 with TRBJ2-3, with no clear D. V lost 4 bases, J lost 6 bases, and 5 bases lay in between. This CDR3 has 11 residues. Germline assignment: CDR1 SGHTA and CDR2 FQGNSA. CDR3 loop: CASSSLDTQYF. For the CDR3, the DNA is TGTGCCAGCAGCTCCCTTGATACGCAGTATTTT.

The CDR3 coding sequence is TGCAGTGTTCGGCGTTGGAGGCAGGGCGGCACAGATACGCAGTATTTT. Encoded protein: CSVRRWRQGGTDTQYF. The chain couples TRBV20-1 to TRBJ2-3; D tentatively fits TRBD1 or TRBD2 (5 bases each). Trimming stripped 7 bases from V and 1 base from J, with 21 bases between. CDR1 is DFQATT and CDR2 is SNEGSKA in the germline V gene (reference sequence). The CDR3 is 16 amino acids.

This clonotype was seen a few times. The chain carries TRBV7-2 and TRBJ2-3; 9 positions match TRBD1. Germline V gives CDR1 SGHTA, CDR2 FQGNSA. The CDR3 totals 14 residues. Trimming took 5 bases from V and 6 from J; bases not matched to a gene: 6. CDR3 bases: TGTGCCAGCAGCCTGGACAGGGGCGGGGATACGCAGTATTTT. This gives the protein CASSLDRGGDTQYF.

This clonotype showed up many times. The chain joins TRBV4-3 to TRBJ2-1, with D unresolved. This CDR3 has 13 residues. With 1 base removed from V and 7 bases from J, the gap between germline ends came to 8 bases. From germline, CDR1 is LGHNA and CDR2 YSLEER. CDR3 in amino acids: CASSQGTANEQFF. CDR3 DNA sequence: TGCGCCAGCAGCCAAGGAACGGCGAATGAGCAGTTCTTC.

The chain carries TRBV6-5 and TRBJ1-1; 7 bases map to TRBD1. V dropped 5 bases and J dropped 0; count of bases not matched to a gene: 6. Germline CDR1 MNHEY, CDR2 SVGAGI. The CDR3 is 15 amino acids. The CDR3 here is CASSPMTGMNTEAFF. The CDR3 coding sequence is TGTGCCAGCAGTCCGATGACAGGGATGAACACTGAAGCTTTCTTT.

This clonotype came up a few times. CDR3 in amino acids: CASSLFGSSYGYTF. The CDR3 DNA is TGTGCCAGCAGCTTATTCGGTTCGAGCTATGGCTACACCTTC. The chain has TRBV11-2 and TRBJ1-2; D gene unclear. V lost 2 bases and J 4 bases, leaving 11 bases between the germline ends. Germline assignment: CDR1 SGHAT and CDR2 FQNNGV. The CDR3 length is 14 residues.

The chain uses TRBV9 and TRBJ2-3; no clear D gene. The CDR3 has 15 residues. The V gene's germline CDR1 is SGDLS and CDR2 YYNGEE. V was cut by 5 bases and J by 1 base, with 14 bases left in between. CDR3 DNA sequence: TGTGCCAGCAGTGCCCTCGGGCAGCGCACAGATACGCAGTATTTT. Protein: CASSALGQRTDTQYF.

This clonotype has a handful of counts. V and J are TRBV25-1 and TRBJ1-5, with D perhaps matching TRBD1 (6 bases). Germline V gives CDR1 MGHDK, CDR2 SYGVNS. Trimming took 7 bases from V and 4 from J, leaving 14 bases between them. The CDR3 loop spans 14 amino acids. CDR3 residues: CASMGQGRNQPQHF. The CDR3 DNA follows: TGTGCCAGCATGGGGCAGGGGCGGAATCAGCCCCAGCATTTT.

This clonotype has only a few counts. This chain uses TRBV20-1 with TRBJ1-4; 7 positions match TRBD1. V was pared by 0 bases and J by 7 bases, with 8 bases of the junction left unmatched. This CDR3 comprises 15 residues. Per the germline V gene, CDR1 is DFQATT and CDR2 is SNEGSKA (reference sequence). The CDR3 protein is CSAREIGRDSEKLFF. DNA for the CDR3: TGCAGTGCTAGAGAGATTGGCCGGGACAGTGAAAAACTGTTTTTT.